This TCR beta chain was retrieved from a study of metastatic and nonmetastatic thyroid tumors. Whole-study context: For malignant and benign thyroid patients, tumor or nodule tissue and blood were the sources whose repertoires were compared.

Patients underwent thyroid surgery, and none had received any treatment before it. The germline V gene encodes CDR1 KGHDR and CDR2 SFDVKD. The CDR3 runs 15 residues. The V segment lost 6 bases and the J segment 1 base; nucleotides outside the gene matches: 3. This clone was seen a handful of times. Its antigen is as yet unknown. In the authors' methods: A papillary thyroid cancer distant-metastasis classifier was built from CDR3 differences across clinicopathological groups. TCRdb reprocessed the PCR reads via MiXCR. These V and J calls are TCRdb output, not the study's own analysis. This sample has several thousand clones, with 34% found just once. Study results and caveats: In both blood and tumor samples, TCR beta diversity was reported significantly higher for malignant than benign nodules.

The TCR originated in a male donor with papillary thyroid cancer or a benign thyroid nodule (not recorded which). Some clones in this sample may be carry-over from other donors' samples. J is TRBJ2-2 and V is TRBV24-1, with 8 bases fitting TRBD2. Sequenced sample: adjacent normal tissue. The CDR3 DNA reads as TGTGCCACCAGTTCAGCGGGAGAGAACACCGGGGAGCTGTTTTTT. Translated, it gives CATSSAGENTGELFF.